This is a list of T cell receptor beta chains from one sample in a study of blood T cell repertoires in COVID-19. Measured with immunoSEQ multiplex PCR; TCRdb has only the in-frame clones, and not every one. In the table there are roughly 64,000 clones, over 75% of which are singletons. Specimen: peripheral blood. These receptors were collected from a woman older than 75 with active COVID-19. Each CDR3 is given with its conserved first and last residue. D genes are given only for firm matches. Part of the rows lack a size; the others show once, few, many or a class for expanded clones.

V gene	D gene	clone size	J gene	CDR3 DNA	CDR3 protein
TRBV28	TRBD1	-	TRBJ1-5	TGTGCCAGCAGTTTTGGGACAGGGAATAGCAATCAGCCCCAGCATTTT	CASSFGTGNSNQPQHF
TRBV30	TRBD1	-	TRBJ2-1	TGTGCCTGGAGCGTAACAGGGGATGAGCAGTTCTTC	CAWSVTGDEQFF
TRBV19	-	-	TRBJ1-3	TGTGCCAGTAAGGCTCGGGGATTTTCTGGAAACACCATATATTTT	CASKARGFSGNTIYF
TRBV18	-	-	TRBJ2-1	TGTGCCAGCTCCTCCGGCGGCGCTAGCTCCTACAATGAGCAGTTCTTC	CASSSGGASSYNEQFF
TRBV24-1	-	-	TRBJ1-2	TGTGCCACCAGTGATTTGCAGACAAATGGCTACACCTTC	CATSDLQTNGYTF
TRBV5-1	-	-	TRBJ2-3	TGCGCCAGCACCGGGACAGGGGCTAGCGGGGAGTCTGAAGCGCAGTATTTT	CASTGTGASGESEAQYF
TRBV5-4	-	-	TRBJ2-1	TGTGCCAGCAGCTTGGGTCGCGCTGCCCTGGATGAGCAGTTCTTC	CASSLGRAALDEQFF
TRBV5-6	-	-	TRBJ2-3	TGTGCCAGCAACCCCCCGGGGATGAGCACAGATACGCAGTATTTT	CASNPPGMSTDTQYF
TRBV7-8	-	-	TRBJ2-3	TGTGCCAGCAGCTTATCGAGGGTCACAGATACGCAGTATTTT	CASSLSRVTDTQYF
TRBV6-6	-	few	TRBJ1-1	TGTGCCAGCAGTCGTTTAGGGAGTGACACTGAAGCTTTCTTT	CASSRLGSDTEAFF
TRBV28	TRBD1	few	TRBJ1-2	TGTGCCACCTCGGACAGGGCCGGGGGCTACACCTTC	CATSDRAGGYTF
TRBV19	TRBD1	once	TRBJ1-2	TGTGCCAGTAGACCACAGGGGGCGAAGGGTGGCTACACCTTC	CASRPQGAKGGYTF
TRBV10-3	-	-	TRBJ2-5	TGTGCCATCAGTGAGTCGACTCGGGAGACCCAGTACTTC	CAISESTRETQYF
TRBV2	-	-	TRBJ1-6	TGTGCCAGCAGCCCCGACTGGAGCTCCTATAATTCACCCCTCCACTTT	CASSPDWSSYNSPLHF
TRBV19	-	-	TRBJ2-7	TGTGCCAGTAGTATTAGACAGTCGGGCTACGAGCAGTACTTC	CASSIRQSGYEQYF
TRBV5-4	TRBD2	-	TRBJ2-2	TGTGCCAGCAGCTTGGGCGGGAGAGCGAACACCGGGGAGCTGTTTTTT	CASSLGGRANTGELFF
TRBV11-2	-	-	TRBJ1-6	TGTGCCAGCAGCAAAACCGGCCAGGGAAATTCACCCCTCCACTTT	CASSKTGQGNSPLHF
TRBV5-5	TRBD1	-	TRBJ2-3	TGTGCCAGCAAGCAGGGGGCCACAGATACGCAGTATTTT	CASKQGATDTQYF
TRBV5-8	-	-	TRBJ2-1	TGTGCCAGCAGCGCCGGGGGAGAGTGGGGCAATGAGCAGTTCTTC	CASSAGGEWGNEQFF
TRBV2	-	few	TRBJ2-2	TGTGCCAGCGTTGTAGCCGGGGAGCTGTTTTTT	CASVVAGELFF
TRBV18	-	-	TRBJ1-4	TGTGCCAGCTCATTGTCGGGGGACTCGGAAAAACTGTTTTTT	CASSLSGDSEKLFF
TRBV2	TRBD2	-	TRBJ2-1	TGTGCCATACAGTTTTGGGGGGGGGACGTGGGAAGGCAGTTCTTC	CAIQFWGGDVGRQFF